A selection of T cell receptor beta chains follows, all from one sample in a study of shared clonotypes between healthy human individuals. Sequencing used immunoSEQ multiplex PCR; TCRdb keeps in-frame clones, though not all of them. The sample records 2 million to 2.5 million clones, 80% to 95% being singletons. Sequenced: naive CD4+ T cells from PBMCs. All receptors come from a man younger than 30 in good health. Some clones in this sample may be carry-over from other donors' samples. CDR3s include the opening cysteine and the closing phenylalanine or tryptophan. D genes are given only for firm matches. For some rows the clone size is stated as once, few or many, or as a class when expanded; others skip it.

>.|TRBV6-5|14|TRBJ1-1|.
TGTGCCAGCAGTTATGCAGGGACGTCGACTGAAGCTTTCTTT
CASSYAGTSTEAFF
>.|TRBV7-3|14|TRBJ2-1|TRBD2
TGTGCCAGCGGGCCAGCGGGAGGACACAATGAGCAGTTCTTC
CASGPAGGHNEQFF
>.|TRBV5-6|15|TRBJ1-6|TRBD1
TGTGCCAGCAGTGTCGACAGGGGATATAATTCACCCCTCCACTTT
CASSVDRGYNSPLHF
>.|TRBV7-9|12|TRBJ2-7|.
TGTGCCAGCATCCTTAGCTGGGGCGCTCCCTCCTTC
CASILSWGAPSF
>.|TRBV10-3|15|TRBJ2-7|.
TGTGCCATCAGTGTCGGGGGAATGAGCTCCTACGAGCAGTACTTC
CAISVGGMSSYEQYF
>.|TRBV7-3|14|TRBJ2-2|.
TGTGCCAGCAGCAGACGGGGAGCCACCGGGGAGCTGTTTTTT
CASSRRGATGELFF
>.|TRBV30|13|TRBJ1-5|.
TGTGCCTGGAGCGGGGGGGGCAATCAGCCCCAGCATTTT
CAWSGGGNQPQHF
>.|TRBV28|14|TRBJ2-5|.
TGTGCCAGCAGTTTTCCAGCCAGGGGTGAGACCCAGTACTTC
CASSFPARGETQYF
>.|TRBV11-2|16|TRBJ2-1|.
TGTGCCAGCAGCTTAGAGGGGTTTAGCACCTACAATGAGCAGTTCTTC
CASSLEGFSTYNEQFF
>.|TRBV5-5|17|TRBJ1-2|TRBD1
TGTGCCAGCAGCTTGGCCGGGGACAGCCTCCCGAACTATGGCTACACCTTC
CASSLAGDSLPNYGYTF
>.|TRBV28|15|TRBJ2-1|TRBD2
TGTGCCAGCAGGCGGACTAGCGGGAGGTCGGGTGAGCAGTTCTTC
CASRRTSGRSGEQFF
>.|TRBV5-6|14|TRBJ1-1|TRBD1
TGTGCCAGCAGCTTCGGGACAGCTAACACTGAAGCTTTCTTT
CASSFGTANTEAFF
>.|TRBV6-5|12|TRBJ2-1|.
TGTGCCAGCAGCTCATCCGGCGGTGAGCAGTTCTTC
CASSSSGGEQFF
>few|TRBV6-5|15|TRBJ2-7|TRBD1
TGTGCCAGCAGTTACTCAGGGGGCCTGTCCGGCGAGCAGTACTTC
CASSYSGGLSGEQYF
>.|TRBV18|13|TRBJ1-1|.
TGTGCCAGCTCACAGGGGCGCGACACTGAAGCTTTCTTT
CASSQGRDTEAFF
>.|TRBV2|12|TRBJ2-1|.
TGTGCCAGCTGTGCTGGGACCTTTGAGCAGTTCTTC
CASCAGTFEQFF
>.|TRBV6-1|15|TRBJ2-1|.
TGTGCCAGCAGTGAACCGGGGAGCTCCTACAATGAGCAGTTCTTC
CASSEPGSSYNEQFF
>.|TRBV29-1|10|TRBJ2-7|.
TGCAGCGTCGGAGACCGTAAGCAGTACTTC
CSVGDRKQYF
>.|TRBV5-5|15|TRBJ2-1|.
TGTGCCAGCAGCCGAACCGGGACACCTTACAATGAGCAGTTCTTC
CASSRTGTPYNEQFF
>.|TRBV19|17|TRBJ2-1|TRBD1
TGTGCCAGTAGTATTTTGTTGGGACAGGGGCATAACAATGAGCAGTTCTTC
CASSILLGQGHNNEQFF
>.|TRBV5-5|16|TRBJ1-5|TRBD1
TGTGCCAGCAGCTGGGGACAGCCTAATAGCAATCAGCCCCAGCATTTT
CASSWGQPNSNQPQHF